This paragraph covers one T cell receptor beta chain sequence. This record comes from a study of blood T cell repertoires in COVID-19. The data were produced by immunoSEQ multiplex PCR, yet TCRdb's version contains in-frame clones alone and is incomplete. The sample includes over 75,000 clones, roughly four fifths of them seen just once. Looked up from germline, CDR1 is DFQATT and CDR2 is SNEGSKA (reference sequence). The CDR3 sequence is 11 residues long. Deletions cut 3 bases from V and 11 bases from J, with 13 bases between. What was sequenced was peripheral blood. The J gene is TRBJ1-2, the V gene TRBV20-1, with D possibly TRBD1 on 5 matching bases. This clonotype was sampled from a woman aged 80 or over with acute or convalescent COVID-19. CDR3 region: CSASRQGYYTF. CDR3 bases: TGCAGTGCTAGTCGCCAGGGATATTACACCTTC.